This TCR beta chain was recovered during a study of T cell responses to AZD1222 COVID-19 vaccine. The CDR3 is 16 residues long. Unmatched junction bases numbered 13, after V lost 7 bases and J lost 4 bases. Germline CDR1 is SGHRS and CDR2 is YFSETQ. Pooled samples include second doses given at about 4 or 12 weeks. Libraries were prepared by immunoSEQ multiplex PCR; TCRdb keeps only in-frame clonotypes and omits some of them. Of roughly 99,000 clones in the sample, approximately 90% were seen once. The V call is TRBV5-1, the J call TRBJ2-3; 9 positions agree with TRBD1. The receptor was isolated from an adult who received the AZD1222 COVID-19 vaccine. The sample was peripheral blood, taken 28 days after the second AZD1222 dose. This CDR3 reads CASSLGRDRDADTQYF. For the CDR3, the DNA is TGCGCCAGCTCCTTGGGGCGGGACAGGGATGCAGATACGCAGTATTTT.